Listed below are T cell receptor beta chains from one sample, sequenced in a study of T cell responses to AZD1222 COVID-19 vaccine. Here immunoSEQ multiplex PCR was the method, and the copy in TCRdb shows in-frame clones only, minus some. The repertoire holds 150,000 to 200,000 clones, with approximately 95% as singletons. Sample: peripheral blood, taken on day 0 of AZD1222 vaccination. All receptors derive from an adult in good health. The CDR3 runs from the conserved cysteine through the conserved F or W. The order of the fields is V gene, J gene, clone size, D gene, CDR3 protein, CDR3 DNA. The D gene is left open where the match is weak. Not every row has a clone size; where given, it reads once, few, many or a size class.

TRBV6-5	TRBJ1-5	.	TRBD1	CASSSEGAVGNQPQHF	TGTGCCAGCAGTTCCGAGGGGGCAGTTGGCAATCAGCCCCAGCATTTT
TRBV18	TRBJ1-1	.	TRBD1	CASSPRGGQGLEAFF	TGTGCCAGCTCACCACGAGGGGGACAGGGTCTTGAGGCTTTCTTT
TRBV10-1	TRBJ1-1	.	.	CASRDAPKNTEAFF	TGCGCCAGCAGGGACGCTCCAAAGAACACTGAAGCTTTCTTT
TRBV7-2	TRBJ1-2	.	TRBD1	CASRDRDRVDGYTF	TGTGCCAGCAGAGACCGGGACAGGGTGGATGGCTACACCTTC
TRBV3-1/TRBV3-2	TRBJ2-3	.	.	CASSQALSLATDTQYF	TGTGCCAGCAGCCAAGCCTTATCACTAGCCACAGATACGCAGTATTTT
TRBV6-5	TRBJ1-1	few	TRBD1	CASSYVSQGGRTEAFF	TGTGCCAGCAGTTACGTCTCACAGGGGGGTCGCACTGAAGCTTTCTTT
TRBV3-1/TRBV3-2	TRBJ1-2	.	.	CASSPLAGTSDGYTF	TGTGCCAGCAGCCCACTGGCCGGGACATCCGATGGCTACACCTTC
TRBV5-1	TRBJ1-1	once	.	CASSLVPSDTEAFF	TGCGCCAGCAGCTTGGTCCCATCGGACACTGAAGCTTTCTTT
TRBV14	TRBJ1-1	.	.	CASLPRGSTEAFF	TGTGCCAGCCTTCCCCGGGGGAGCACTGAAGCTTTCTTT
TRBV5-6	TRBJ1-6	.	.	CASSFQETLGSPLHF	TGTGCCAGCAGCTTCCAGGAGACCCTGGGTTCACCCCTCCACTTT
TRBV5-4	TRBJ2-6	few	.	CASSLPGANVLTF	TGTGCCAGCAGCTTGCCGGGGGCCAACGTCCTGACTTTC
TRBV29-1	TRBJ1-1	.	TRBD1	CSVIQGVYTEAFF	TGCAGCGTGATACAGGGGGTATACACTGAAGCTTTCTTT
TRBV6-5	TRBJ1-2	.	.	CASSQGISYGYTF	TGTGCCAGCAGCCAAGGGATTTCCTATGGCTACACCTTC
TRBV3-1/TRBV3-2	TRBJ1-2	.	TRBD1	CASSHSGTEYYGYTF	TGTGCCAGCAGCCACAGCGGGACAGAATACTATGGCTACACCTTC
TRBV19	TRBJ1-2	.	.	CASKEYSVNYGYTF	TGTGCCAGTAAGGAGTACTCCGTTAACTATGGCTACACCTTC
TRBV3-1/TRBV3-2	TRBJ1-1	few	.	CASSQGAGLGSEAFF	TGTGCCAGCAGCCAAGGTGCAGGCTTGGGTTCTGAAGCTTTCTTT
TRBV7-6	TRBJ2-1	.	.	CASSPLAEYYNEQFF	TGTGCCAGCAGCCCATTAGCGGAATACTACAATGAGCAGTTCTTC
TRBV5-6	TRBJ2-5	.	.	CASSLGSGYQETQYF	TGTGCCAGCAGCTTGGGCTCTGGCTACCAAGAGACCCAGTACTTC
TRBV10-1	TRBJ1-1	.	.	CASSESLYTEAFF	TGCGCCAGCAGTGAGTCTCTCTACACTGAAGCTTTCTTT
TRBV6-5	TRBJ2-3	.	TRBD2	CASSRGLAEDTQYF	TGTGCCAGCAGCCGGGGACTAGCGGAGGATACGCAGTATTTT
TRBV20-1	TRBJ2-2	.	.	CSARGPGELFF	TGCAGTGCTAGGGGCCCCGGGGAGCTGTTTTTT
TRBV21-1	TRBJ2-3	.	.	CASSRPSSVLCADTQYF	TGTGCCAGCAGCAGACCCTCTAGTGTTCTGTGCGCAGATACGCAGTATTTT
TRBV7-8	TRBJ2-1	.	TRBD2	CASSSGLGGGAEEQFF	TGTGCCAGCAGCTCAGGTCTGGGCGGGGGGGCAGAGGAGCAGTTCTTC
TRBV7-9	TRBJ1-2	.	TRBD1	CASSPGQGPYGYTF	TGTGCCAGCAGCCCGGGACAGGGGCCTTATGGCTACACCTTC
TRBV19	TRBJ2-3	.	TRBD1	CASSLGQGAVGQYF	TGTGCCAGTAGCCTGGGGCAGGGGGCAGTTGGGCAGTATTTT
TRBV19	TRBJ1-1	.	.	CASSIQGGEAFF	TGTGCCAGTAGTATCCAGGGCGGTGAAGCTTTCTTT
TRBV20-1	TRBJ2-4	once	.	CSATGPNIQYF	TGCAGTGCTACTGGCCCAAACATTCAGTACTTC
TRBV7-2	TRBJ2-3	.	.	CASSLGTDTQYF	TGTGCCAGCAGCTTAGGGACAGATACGCAGTATTTT
TRBV29-1	TRBJ1-1	.	TRBD1	CSVLGQGAKAFF	TGCAGCGTTCTCGGACAGGGGGCCAAAGCTTTCTTT
TRBV4-2	TRBJ1-2	few	.	CASSQERGRDNYGYTF	TGTGCCAGCAGCCAAGAAAGAGGCAGGGATAACTATGGCTACACCTTC
TRBV19	TRBJ1-2	.	.	CASSMGGSYGYTF	TGTGCCAGTAGTATGGGCGGTAGCTATGGCTACACCTTC
TRBV27	TRBJ1-1	.	TRBD1	CASLPDRGMNTEAFF	TGTGCCAGCCTCCCGGACAGGGGGATGAACACTGAAGCTTTCTTT
TRBV19	TRBJ2-7	.	TRBD1	CASSIGQGIAYEQYF	TGTGCCAGTAGTATAGGACAGGGGATCGCCTACGAGCAGTACTTC
TRBV7-2	TRBJ2-3	.	TRBD2	CASSHQAGGRDTQYF	TGTGCCAGCAGTCATCAAGCGGGAGGGAGGGATACGCAGTATTTT
TRBV28	TRBJ2-7	.	.	CASSLFAGMRDEQYF	TGTGCCAGCAGTTTATTCGCAGGGATGAGGGACGAGCAGTACTTC
TRBV4-1	TRBJ2-4	.	.	CASSQDQAAKNIQYF	TGCGCCAGCAGCCAAGATCAGGCAGCCAAAAACATTCAGTACTTC
TRBV5-1	TRBJ1-2	.	.	CASTAGGYGYTF	TGCGCCAGCACTGCGGGTGGCTATGGCTACACCTTC
TRBV27	TRBJ2-7	.	TRBD2	CASSPTSGYEQYF	TGTGCCAGCAGTCCAACTAGCGGCTACGAGCAGTACTTC
TRBV5-1	TRBJ1-1	.	TRBD1	CASGLNRGLNTEAFF	TGCGCCAGCGGGTTGAACAGGGGCCTGAACACTGAAGCTTTCTTT
TRBV18	TRBJ1-1	.	.	CASSPPARGGRTEAFF	TGTGCCAGCTCACCACCGGCCCGGGGGGGTCGCACTGAAGCTTTCTTT
TRBV10-1	TRBJ2-2	.	.	CASSSEGDRPRTGELFF	TGCGCCAGCAGCAGTGAGGGGGACCGCCCGAGGACCGGGGAGCTGTTTTTT
TRBV3-1/TRBV3-2	TRBJ2-3	.	.	CASSLSVTSTDTQYF	TGTGCCAGCAGCCTTTCCGTTACTAGCACAGATACGCAGTATTTT